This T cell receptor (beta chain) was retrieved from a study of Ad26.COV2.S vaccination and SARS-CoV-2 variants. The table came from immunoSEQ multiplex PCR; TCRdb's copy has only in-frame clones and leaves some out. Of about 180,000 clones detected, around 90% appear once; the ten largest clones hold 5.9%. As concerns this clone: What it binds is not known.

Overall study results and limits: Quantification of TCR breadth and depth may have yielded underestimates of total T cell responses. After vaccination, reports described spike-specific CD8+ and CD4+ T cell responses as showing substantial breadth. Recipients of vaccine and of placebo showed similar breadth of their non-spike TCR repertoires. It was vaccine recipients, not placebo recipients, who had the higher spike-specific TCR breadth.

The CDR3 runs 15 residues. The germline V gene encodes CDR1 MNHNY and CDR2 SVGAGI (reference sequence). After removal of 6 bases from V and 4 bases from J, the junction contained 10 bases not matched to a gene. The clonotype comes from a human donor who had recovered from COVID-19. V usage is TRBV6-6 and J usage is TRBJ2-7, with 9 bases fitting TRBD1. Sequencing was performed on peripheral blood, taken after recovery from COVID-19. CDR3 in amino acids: CASSPPGQGSYEQYF. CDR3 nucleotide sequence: TGTGCCAGCAGCCCCCCGGGACAGGGTTCTTACGAGCAGTACTTC.